This T cell receptor (beta chain) was recorded in a study of blood T cell repertoires in COVID-19. Libraries were prepared by immunoSEQ multiplex PCR; TCRdb keeps only in-frame clonotypes and omits some of them. Of around 180,000 clones listed, roughly four fifths are singletons. The germline V gene encodes CDR1 DFQATT and CDR2 SNEGSKA (reference sequence). The CDR3 sequence is 15 residues long. V was trimmed by 4 bases and J by 1 base, leaving 14 bases between them. This clonotype was sampled from a human donor in a cohort sampled during active COVID-19. The sequencing input was peripheral blood. The chain joins TRBV20-1 to TRBJ1-3, with a weak D call TRBD1 (6 bases). The CDR3 nucleotides are TGCAGTGCTACTGATAGGGGGATTTCTGGAAACACCATATATTTT. It translates to CSATDRGISGNTIYF.